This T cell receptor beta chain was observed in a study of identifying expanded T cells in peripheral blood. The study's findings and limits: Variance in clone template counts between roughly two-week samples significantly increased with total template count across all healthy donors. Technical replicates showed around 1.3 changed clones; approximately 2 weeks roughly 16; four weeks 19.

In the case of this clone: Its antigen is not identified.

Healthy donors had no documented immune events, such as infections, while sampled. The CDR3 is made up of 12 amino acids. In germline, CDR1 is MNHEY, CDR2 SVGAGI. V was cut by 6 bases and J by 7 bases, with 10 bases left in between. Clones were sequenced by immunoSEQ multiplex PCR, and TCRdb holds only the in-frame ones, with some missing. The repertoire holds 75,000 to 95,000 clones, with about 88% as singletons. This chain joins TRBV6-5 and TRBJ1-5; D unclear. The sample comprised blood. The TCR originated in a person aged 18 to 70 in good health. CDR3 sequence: CASSPSRQPQHF. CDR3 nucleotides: TGTGCCAGCAGCCCCTCTCGACAGCCCCAGCATTTT.